This T cell receptor beta chain was profiled in a study of cytomegalovirus exposure and HLA in healthy donors. Study-wide results and caveats: When analyzed later, a missense DCLRE1C variant was found to be linked to TCR beta V- and J-gene trimming. As a later analysis showed, several of the most significant clusters appeared to be linked to common viral pathogens. TRBV6-2, TRBV6-3 and other indistinguishable V segments were excluded.

Primers: 60 Vbeta forward and 13 Jbeta reverse. Some clones are missing from TCRdb's copy, which holds only in-frame ones; the method was immunoSEQ multiplex PCR. In the table there are roughly 180,000 clones, approximately 80% of which are singletons. Germline CDR1 and CDR2: SQVTM and ANQGSEA. The CDR3 runs 12 residues. V lost 6 bases, J lost 3 bases, and 9 bases lay in between. This clone was observed a handful of times. As yet, its antigen is unknown. There were likely unrecorded immune exposures, though donors were nominally healthy when sampled. This receptor was obtained from a female donor in good health and CMV-seronegative. The source material was PBMCs. The J gene is TRBJ1-5, the V gene TRBV29-1; D possibly corresponds to TRBD1 (6 bases). In DNA form, the CDR3 reads TGCAGCGTAGGACAGTTCAATCAGCCCCAGCATTTT. Protein product: CSVGQFNQPQHF.